The rows below give T cell receptor beta chains drawn from one sample of a study of cytomegalovirus exposure and HLA in healthy donors. Repertoires were generated with immunoSEQ multiplex PCR, while TCRdb's copy carries only in-frame clones and drops some. This sample contains roughly 140,000 clones. The sample comprised PBMCs. The origin of the receptors is a man aged 35-49 years in good health and CMV-seronegative. Both conserved end residues are part of each CDR3. The order of the fields is V gene, J gene, CDR3 length, D gene, CDR3 DNA, CDR3 protein. D genes are given only for firm matches.

V: TRBV4-2; J: TRBJ1-1; length: 17; D: -; DNA: TGTGCCAGCAGCCCTAAGACCAGTATAGCGGAGAACGCTGAAGCTTTCTTT; CDR3: CASSPKTSIAENAEAFF
V: TRBV7-2; J: TRBJ1-5; length: 14; D: -; DNA: TGTGCCAGCAGCTTATATATAACCGGGTCGCTCCAGCATTTT; CDR3: CASSLYITGSLQHF
V: TRBV6-5; J: TRBJ2-1; length: 14; D: TRBD1; DNA: TGTGCCAGCAGAGTTGAGACAGGGGGTCATGAGCAGTTCTTC; CDR3: CASRVETGGHEQFF
V: TRBV6-4; J: TRBJ1-1; length: 14; D: -; DNA: TGTGCCAGCAGTGGGACAGCTTTCAACACTGAAGCTTTCTTT; CDR3: CASSGTAFNTEAFF
V: TRBV27; J: TRBJ1-6; length: 17; D: -; DNA: TGTGCCAGCAGTTTATCGGGCGCAGGGAGGTTAGGATCACCCCTCCACTTT; CDR3: CASSLSGAGRLGSPLHF
V: TRBV2; J: TRBJ2-1; length: 13; D: -; DNA: TGTGCCAGCAGTAGGGGGTCCTACAATGAGCAGTTCTTC; CDR3: CASSRGSYNEQFF
V: TRBV2; J: TRBJ2-1; length: 16; D: TRBD2; DNA: TGTGCCAGCAGTGGTTTACGGCGGGGGGGTTTCAATGAGCAGTTCTTC; CDR3: CASSGLRRGGFNEQFF
V: TRBV7-2; J: TRBJ2-5; length: 16; D: TRBD2; DNA: TGTGCCAGCAGCTTATGGACTAGCGGGGGGGGAGAGACCCAGTACTTC; CDR3: CASSLWTSGGGETQYF
V: TRBV9; J: TRBJ1-4; length: 14; D: -; DNA: TGTGCCAGCACCGTTGGGCAGGGTAATGAAAAACTGTTTTTT; CDR3: CASTVGQGNEKLFF
V: TRBV5-1; J: TRBJ2-3; length: 14; D: TRBD1; DNA: TGCGCCAGCAGCCCGGGACAGGGGTCGGATACGCAGTATTTT; CDR3: CASSPGQGSDTQYF
V: TRBV6-4; J: TRBJ2-1; length: 19; D: TRBD1; DNA: TGTGCCAGCAGTGACTCGAGGTGTGTCCAGGACAGGGGTGTTAATGAGCAGTTCTTC; CDR3: CASSDSRCVQDRGVNEQFF
V: TRBV6-1; J: TRBJ2-2; length: 15; D: TRBD2; DNA: TGTGCCACAGAGGTAGCGGGGGGGCCGGGCGGGGAGCTGTTTTTT; CDR3: CATEVAGGPGGELFF
V: TRBV25-1; J: TRBJ1-5; length: 16; D: -; DNA: TGTGCCAGCAGTGAATCGGGGAGGGACACTCGGCAGCCCCAGCATTTT; CDR3: CASSESGRDTRQPQHF
V: TRBV19; J: TRBJ1-1; length: 12; D: -; DNA: TGTGCCAGTAGTGACTTGACCACTGAAGCTTTCTTT; CDR3: CASSDLTTEAFF
V: TRBV2; J: TRBJ1-6; length: 14; D: -; DNA: TGTGCCAGCAATGACCGACCTGGCGGTTCACCCCTCCACTTT; CDR3: CASNDRPGGSPLHF
V: TRBV5-4; J: TRBJ1-1; length: 15; D: TRBD1; DNA: TGTGCCAGCAGCTCGAACAGGGGAAGCAACACTGAAGCTTTCTTT; CDR3: CASSSNRGSNTEAFF
V: TRBV7-9; J: TRBJ1-6; length: 14; D: -; DNA: TGTGCCAGCGCGAGAGGAAAGGATAATTCACCCCTCCACTTT; CDR3: CASARGKDNSPLHF
V: TRBV5-6; J: TRBJ2-7; length: 14; D: -; DNA: TGTGCCAGCACCATTGGTACACTATCCTACGAGCAGTACTTC; CDR3: CASTIGTLSYEQYF
V: TRBV7-9; J: TRBJ1-3; length: 16; D: TRBD1; DNA: TGTGCCAGCAGCTTAGCGACAGGGGAGGAAGGAAACACCATATATTTT; CDR3: CASSLATGEEGNTIYF
V: TRBV2; J: TRBJ2-7; length: 13; D: TRBD2; DNA: TGTGCCAGCAGAACTAGCGGGGTTTACGAGCAGTACTTC; CDR3: CASRTSGVYEQYF
V: TRBV5-6; J: TRBJ2-3; length: 16; D: -; DNA: TGTGCCAGCAGCTTGGATGGGCGGGGATATGGAGATACGCAGTATTTT; CDR3: CASSLDGRGYGDTQYF
V: TRBV6-5; J: TRBJ1-4; length: 13; D: -; DNA: TGTGCCAGCGCCGCCGCGGATAATGAAAAACTGTTTTTT; CDR3: CASAAADNEKLFF
V: TRBV11-3; J: TRBJ2-1; length: 13; D: -; DNA: TGTGCCAGCAGCTTAGGGCAGAACAATGAGCAGTTCTTC; CDR3: CASSLGQNNEQFF
V: TRBV6-5; J: TRBJ1-3; length: 15; D: -; DNA: TGTGCCAGCAGTTACTCGCGGGGGTTTGGAAACACCATATATTTT; CDR3: CASSYSRGFGNTIYF
V: TRBV27; J: TRBJ1-4; length: 15; D: TRBD1; DNA: TGTGCCAGCCGGCATGCCGGGACAGATAATGAAAAACTGTTTTTT; CDR3: CASRHAGTDNEKLFF